This T cell receptor (beta chain) was documented in a study of Ad26.COV2.S vaccination and SARS-CoV-2 variants. Sequenced by immunoSEQ multiplex PCR; TCRdb stores in-frame clones only, minus some. The repertoire has hundreds of thousands of clones, 90% of them found once; the top ten carry less than 15%. Between the trimmed V and J ends, which lost 5 bases and 6 bases, there was a span of 14 bases. CDR1 and CDR2 from the germline V gene are MDHEN and SYDVKM. The CDR3 totals 13 residues. The treatment denotes: around 19 received Ad26.COV2.S at low or high dose, single or two shots; about 5 received placebo; per-sample allocation not given. After the first vaccine or placebo injection, samples were drawn on day 63.

The receptor's source is a person between 18 and 65 years old who received the Ad26.COV2.S COVID-19 vaccine or a placebo. The rearrangement links TRBV28 to TRBJ2-7; D unresolved. Sequenced here: peripheral blood, sampled in a trial of Ad26.COV2.S vaccine versus placebo. The CDR3 coding sequence is TGTGCCAGCAGTCCAACCCCAGCGAGCGAGCAGTACTTC. This translates into CASSPTPASEQYF.